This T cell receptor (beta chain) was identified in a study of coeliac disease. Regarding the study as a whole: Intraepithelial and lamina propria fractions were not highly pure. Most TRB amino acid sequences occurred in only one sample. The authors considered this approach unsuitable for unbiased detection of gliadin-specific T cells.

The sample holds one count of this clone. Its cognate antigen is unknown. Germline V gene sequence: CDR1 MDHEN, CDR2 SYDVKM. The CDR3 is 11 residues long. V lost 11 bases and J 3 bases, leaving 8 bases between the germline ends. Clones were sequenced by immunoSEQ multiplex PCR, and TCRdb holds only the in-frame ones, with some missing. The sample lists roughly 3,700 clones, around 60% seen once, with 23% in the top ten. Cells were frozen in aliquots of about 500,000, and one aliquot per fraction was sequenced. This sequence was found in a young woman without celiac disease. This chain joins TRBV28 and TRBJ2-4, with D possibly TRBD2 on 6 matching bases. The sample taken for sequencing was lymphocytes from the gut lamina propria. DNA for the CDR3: TGTGCCGCGGGGTTCAAAAACATTCAGTACTTC. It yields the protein CAAGFKNIQYF.